A selection of T cell receptor beta chains follows, all from one sample in a study of blood T cell repertoires in COVID-19. The repertoire was sequenced with immunoSEQ multiplex PCR; TCRdb's copy has only in-frame clones and lacks some. The data hold 200,000 to 250,000 clones, with approximately 75% observed a single time. Material for sequencing was PBMCs or T cells enriched from blood (not recorded which). The receptors derive from a man between 35 and 55 years old who had recovered from COVID-19. Both conserved end residues are part of each CDR3.

J gene,V gene,CDR3 protein
TRBJ2-7,TRBV9,CASSVVDRGGEQYF
TRBJ2-5,TRBV5-4,CASSPNTGTANQETQYF
TRBJ2-2,TRBV27,CASTKNRALGTGELFF
TRBJ2-5,TRBV10-3,CAISEVGLAGKETQYF
TRBJ1-4,TRBV29-1,CSTSGQGEKLFF
TRBJ1-2,TRBV27,CASSPPGQQFYGYTF
TRBJ1-1,TRBV15,CATSSLYTEAFF
TRBJ1-1,TRBV19,CASTPGGEAFF
TRBJ1-5,TRBV5-1,CASSLEGGGNQPQHF
TRBJ1-2,TRBV2,CASSERFGEGYTF
TRBJ1-2,TRBV30,CAWSGDRGYTF
TRBJ1-6,TRBV10-2,CASRETGGSPLHF
TRBJ1-2,TRBV28,CASRSLGTGEGYTF
TRBJ2-1,TRBV9,CASSGGGLPYNEQFF
TRBJ1-1,TRBV3-1/TRBV3-2,CASSQDRPKNTEAFF
TRBJ2-1,TRBV30,CAWGLQGAGASPPFF
TRBJ2-1,TRBV6-4,CASSDSRGGYNEQFF
TRBJ2-2,TRBV6-5,CASSTQGNTGELFF
TRBJ2-2,TRBV7-3,CASSRGGRELFF
TRBJ1-3,TRBV29-1,CSVLFSGNTIYF
TRBJ2-4,TRBV9,CASSPYRGLAKNIQYF
TRBJ2-4,TRBV28,CASSLGNIQYF
TRBJ1-3,TRBV7-9,CASSLGQNSGNTIYF
TRBJ2-1,TRBV3-1/TRBV3-2,CASSQGREPLDEQFF
TRBJ1-1,TRBV2,CASSDSNRANTEAFF
TRBJ2-6,TRBV28,CASSLRGSGANVLTF
TRBJ1-2,TRBV5-4,CASSLGDSHTGYTF
TRBJ2-5,TRBV7-9,CASNLPGEQGKETQYF
TRBJ1-1,TRBV5-4,CASTAGREGGQTEAFF
TRBJ1-1,TRBV18,CASSPGKGGNTEAFF